A selection of T cell receptor beta chains follows, all from one sample in a study of OX40 agonist ivuxolimab in advanced cancers. Data came from immunoSEQ multiplex PCR; TCRdb stores just in-frame clones and leaves some out. The table has 70,000 to 90,000 clones, around four fifths seen once. The sample was CD4+ or CD8+ T cells sorted from blood, taken in a trial of the OX40 agonist ivuxolimab. The receptor set was obtained from an adult with an advanced solid tumor such as melanoma, head and neck, liver or kidney cancer. Each CDR3 is given with its conserved first and last residue. A D gene is named only where the DNA matches it firmly. The size entry is marked missing in some rows and otherwise reads once, few, many or a size class.

d_call j_call clone_size v_call cdr3_aa cdr3_nt
TRBD2 TRBJ2-7 - TRBV7-2 CASSLAGLAGGNPSYEQYF TGTGCCAGCAGCTTAGCCGGACTAGCGGGGGGGAACCCGTCCTACGAGCAGTACTTC
- TRBJ2-7 - TRBV6-5 CASSLDSFTSYEQYF TGTGCCAGCAGCCTAGACAGCTTCACCTCCTACGAGCAGTACTTC
- TRBJ1-3 - TRBV5-5 CASSLGQNGNTIYF TGTGCCAGCAGCTTGGGACAGAATGGAAACACCATATATTTT
- TRBJ1-6 - TRBV10-3 CAISGSDGNPPLHF TGTGCCATCAGTGGGTCGGACGGTAATCCACCCCTCCACTTT
- TRBJ1-2 - TRBV19 CATRTANYGYTF TGTGCCACTAGGACGGCTAACTATGGCTACACCTTC
- TRBJ2-3 - TRBV7-3 CASSLITALGGDTQYF TGTGCCAGCAGCTTAATTACGGCACTTGGCGGAGATACGCAGTATTTT
- TRBJ2-7 - TRBV5-1 CASSVDFYEQYF TGCGCCAGCAGCGTGGACTTCTACGAGCAGTACTTC
- TRBJ2-2 - TRBV30 CAWSVRHELFF TGTGCCTGGAGTGTACGTCATGAGCTGTTTTTT
- TRBJ1-3 - TRBV4-2 CASSLPPTAYSGNTIYF TGTGCCAGCAGCCTTCCTCCGACGGCCTACTCTGGAAACACCATATATTTT
TRBD1 TRBJ1-2 - TRBV5-5 CASSRQGIPSADGYTF TGTGCCAGCAGCCGACAGGGCATCCCATCTGCCGATGGCTACACCTTC
TRBD1 TRBJ2-7 medium-sized TRBV7-9 CASSPTGGEQYF TGTGCCAGCAGCCCGACAGGGGGCGAGCAGTACTTC
- TRBJ1-5 few TRBV21-1 CASSRVGPQHF TGTGCCAGCAGCAGAGTAGGGCCCCAGCATTTT
- TRBJ2-7 - TRBV18 CASSPPAQIYEQYF TGTGCCAGCTCACCACCGGCTCAGATCTACGAGCAGTACTTC
TRBD2 TRBJ2-7 - TRBV9 CASSAGTSGGVHEQYF TGTGCCAGCAGCGCCGGGACTAGCGGGGGTGTACACGAGCAGTACTTC
TRBD1 TRBJ2-2 - TRBV10-3 CAISERDSQTGELFF TGTGCCATCAGTGAGCGGGACAGCCAGACCGGGGAGCTGTTTTTT
TRBD1 TRBJ2-3 - TRBV9 CASSVGGRGRMDTQYF TGTGCCAGCAGCGTAGGGGGCAGGGGGCGAATGGATACGCAGTATTTT
- TRBJ2-7 - TRBV4-2 CASSQERGSYEQYF TGTGCCAGCAGCCAAGAGAGGGGGAGCTACGAGCAGTACTTC
- TRBJ2-3 - TRBV6-6 CASSENREDTQYF TGTGCCAGCAGTGAGAACCGGGAGGATACGCAGTATTTT
- TRBJ2-1 - TRBV7-9 CASSYSRDKGQFF TGTGCCAGCAGCTATTCCCGGGACAAGGGGCAGTTCTTC
TRBD2 TRBJ2-5 - TRBV7-2 CASSFSAGAYETQYF TGTGCCAGCAGCTTCTCGGCGGGAGCGTATGAGACCCAGTACTTC
- TRBJ1-6 - TRBV4-3 CASSQDRNSPLHF TGCGCCAGCAGCCAAGACAGGAATTCACCCCTCCACTTT
- TRBJ1-5 - TRBV28 CASSLGGLGLEPQHF TGTGCCAGCAGTTTAGGGGGCCTCGGGTTGGAGCCCCAGCATTTT
TRBD1 TRBJ2-1 - TRBV7-2 CASSFSPGQGHNEQFF TGTGCCAGCAGTTTCAGTCCGGGACAGGGACACAATGAGCAGTTCTTC
TRBD1 TRBJ1-2 - TRBV6-1 CASSEVGGQSGPGYTF TGTGCCAGCAGTGAAGTGGGGGGACAGTCCGGACCGGGCTACACCTTC
- TRBJ2-3 - TRBV27 CASSLDRGSDTQYF TGTGCCAGCAGTTTAGATCGTGGGTCAGATACGCAGTATTTT
TRBD1 TRBJ2-7 - TRBV27 CASTERWDSHEQYF TGTGCCAGCACCGAACGATGGGACAGCCACGAGCAGTACTTC
- TRBJ2-3 - TRBV5-1 CASSSRGWGAGTDTQYF TGCGCCAGCAGCTCCCGAGGATGGGGTGCAGGCACAGATACGCAGTATTTT
- TRBJ2-7 - TRBV27 CASSFNNYEQYF TGTGCCAGCAGTTTCAATAACTACGAGCAGTACTTC
- TRBJ1-6 - TRBV30 CAWERGRSGILSPLHF TGTGCCTGGGAGCGGGGGCGTTCGGGGATCCTTTCACCCCTCCACTTT
TRBD1 TRBJ2-7 - TRBV28 CASSLSGTGGYNEQYF TGTGCCAGCAGTTTATCCGGGACAGGGGGCTACAACGAGCAGTACTTC
TRBD1 TRBJ1-2 - TRBV6-5 CASRRGQGHGYTF TGTGCCAGCAGAAGAGGACAGGGTCATGGCTACACCTTC
- TRBJ1-2 - TRBV4-1 CASSTRLERAYGYTF TGCGCCAGCAGCACCCGGCTGGAAAGAGCCTATGGCTACACCTTC